The rows below give T cell receptor beta chains drawn from one sample of a study of blood T cell repertoires in COVID-19. The protocol was immunoSEQ multiplex PCR, while the TCRdb copy is restricted to in-frame clones and leaves out a portion. This table holds approximately 300,000 clones, roughly nine tenths found once. The specimen sequenced was PBMCs or T cells enriched from blood (not recorded which). These receptors were taken from a woman aged 25 to 39 who had recovered from COVID-19. The CDR3 runs from the conserved cysteine through the conserved F or W. Each record gives: V gene, clone size, CDR3 protein. Some rows mark clone size as missing; the rest say once, few, many or name a class of expanded clone.

>TRBV6-1|NA
CASSTGGPDTQYF
>TRBV6-5|NA
CASSPSGGTYNEQFF
>TRBV19|NA
CASNDRGGQPQHF
>TRBV30|NA
CAWDRGRRTF
>TRBV6-5|NA
CASSYEHTGELFF
>TRBV9|NA
CASSSRDSYGYTF
>TRBV11-2|NA
CASSLVKGTRGTDTQYF
>TRBV7-7|NA
CASSPLGGLYEQYF
>TRBV5-4|NA
CASSWGQSSTDTQYF
>TRBV5-1|NA
CATHRTGDYTGELFF
>TRBV5-1|few
CASSPGHGGKPQHF
>TRBV7-2|NA
CASSQSGQGLYGYTF
>TRBV19|NA
CASSLRDREGGYTF
>TRBV5-1|NA
CASQNPGGNTEAFF
>TRBV2|NA
CASIPGGSNQPQHF
>TRBV6-4|NA
CASSEARGTFYEQFF
>TRBV5-1|NA
CASSRGVGTSTDTQYF
>TRBV6-1|NA
CASSEAYWRLGTQYF
>TRBV5-6|NA
CASRPQGLVQETQYF
>TRBV6-2/TRBV6-3|NA
CASSYSTGEQYF
>TRBV9|NA
CASSATAGQKGGYTF
>TRBV5-4|NA
CASSPGTGTIYGYTF
>TRBV4-1|NA
CASSQGPGDRGVQPQHF
>TRBV9|NA
CASSVAGNEKLFF
>TRBV6-1|NA
CASSGIGQDKGQPQHF
>TRBV13|once
CASSLGGQGNEKLFF
>TRBV19|NA
CATSVGLLSGNTIYF
>TRBV12-3/TRBV12-4|NA
CASSPREEETQYF
>TRBV11-2|NA
CASSSDRRYRDEQFF
>TRBV5-4|NA
CASSHWTGEGDGYTF
>TRBV9|once
CASSVGDRGYYEQYF
>TRBV6-5|NA
CASRHTSGGIYEQYF
>TRBV7-9|once
CASSFGQGEFYGYTF
>TRBV6-5|NA
CASSPHAGPQHF
>TRBV6-5|NA
CASSRQALYEQYF
>TRBV5-4|NA
CASSSSRTNEKLFF
>TRBV30|NA
CAWTFGDYYGYTF
>TRBV18|once
CASSPSEHGELFF
>TRBV6-1|NA
CASSEYGGQGGTGNTIYF
>TRBV7-8|NA
CASSQQTGLGTGELFF
>TRBV5-1|NA
CASSLVRGGVESETQYF
>TRBV19|NA
CASSIGRGLGAFF
>TRBV30|NA
CAWSVTPGGPNTGELFF
>TRBV2|NA
CASSPSGYTGELFF
>TRBV9|NA
CASSVGGGGTSNEKLFF
>TRBV20-1|NA
CSATSPGEAFF
>TRBV6-2/TRBV6-3|NA
CASSYLPGAADTQYF
>TRBV7-9|NA
CASSSGQFPLSDTEAFF
>TRBV9|NA
CASSVDPKAGGNNEQFF
>TRBV19|NA
CASIPEAGPSYNEQFF
>TRBV10-3|NA
CAIRRQGTEAFF
>TRBV5-1|NA
CASSLANPTGSDTQYF
>TRBV27|NA
CASSLSRDRTDTQYF
>TRBV29-1|few
CSSLGQGVTNEQFF